This is a list of T cell receptor beta chains from one sample in a study of regulatory T cells in long-lasting Graves disease. A single record per CDR3 protein comes from TCRdb applying MiXCR to the multiplex PCR reads. The sample has 500,000 or so distinct CDR3 sequences; about 16% are singletons. These data also formed part of another study, on T cells in Graves' hyperthyroidism and ophthalmopathy.

Specimen: peripheral blood mononuclear cells (PBMCs), collected at new diagnosis, from a patient treated with antithyroid drugs. These receptor sequences come from a man aged 40-55 years with Graves disease. The CDR3 runs from the conserved cysteine through the conserved F or W. Fields, in order: clone size, V gene, J gene, D gene, CDR3 DNA, CDR3 protein. The D gene is left open where the match is weak. Clone sizes are given selectively: once, few, many, or a class where the clone is expanded.

many	TRBV28	TRBJ1-2	NA	TGTGCCAGCAGTTTCGCGGGAGCTAACTATGGCTACACCTTC	CASSFAGANYGYTF
many	TRBV20-1	TRBJ2-1	NA	TGCAGTGCTAGAGACGAAGTACGGGAGTATAGTGAGCAGTTCTTC	CSARDEVREYSEQFF
NA	TRBV14	TRBJ2-7	NA	TGTGCCAGCAGCTTCGGACAGCTTGCCTACGAGCAGTACTTC	CASSFGQLAYEQYF
many	TRBV7-6	TRBJ2-3	NA	TGTGCCAGCAGCTGGGGCACAGATACGCAGTATTTT	CASSWGTDTQYF
many	TRBV13	TRBJ2-1	TRBD2	TGTGCCAGCAGCTTAGGCGGGGGGAACAGCTACAATGAGCAGTTCTTC	CASSLGGGNSYNEQFF
many	TRBV6-1	TRBJ2-1	NA	TGTGCCAGCTCGTTGGGCGGGTCGTACTACAATGAGCAGTTCTTC	CASSLGGSYYNEQFF
many	TRBV6-1	TRBJ2-7	NA	TGTGCCAGCAGTAAGATCTCCTACGAGCAGTACTTC	CASSKISYEQYF
few	TRBV14	TRBJ1-1	NA	TGTGCCAGCGGGCGGCACACTGAAGCTTTCTTT	CASGRHTEAFF
many	TRBV29-1	TRBJ2-2	NA	TGCAGCGTTGGGGAGGATTCGAACACCGGGGAGCTGTTTTTT	CSVGEDSNTGELFF
many	TRBV28	TRBJ2-2	TRBD2	TGTGCCAGCAGTTTATTAACGGGAGGTGCACCCGGGGAGCTGTTTTTT	CASSLLTGGAPGELFF
few	TRBV20-1	TRBJ1-3	NA	TGCAGTGCTACCCGGACAAGGAGGGACACCATATATTTT	CSATRTRRDTIYF
few	TRBV6-2/TRBV6-3	TRBJ1-3	NA	TGTGCCAGCAGTGAAGCGACAGCGCTCTCTGGAAACACCATATATTTT	CASSEATALSGNTIYF
many	TRBV12-5	TRBJ2-7	NA	TGTGCTAGTGGTCTCGGGCCAGCAGACTACGAGCAGTACTTC	CASGLGPADYEQYF
NA	TRBV20-1	TRBJ2-1	NA	TGCAGTGCTAGAGCGGCTAGCGCGTACAATGAGCAGTTCTTC	CSARAASAYNEQFF
few	TRBV24-1	TRBJ1-5	NA	TGTGCCACCTCTCGAGACGGCAATCAGCCCCAGCATTTT	CATSRDGNQPQHF
many	TRBV7-9	TRBJ2-1	TRBD1	TGTGCCAGCAGCTTAGCAGGGGGCTATGAGCAGTTCTTC	CASSLAGGYEQFF